This TCR beta chain was obtained from a study of blood T cell repertoires in COVID-19. CDR1 SGHRS and CDR2 YFSETQ come from the germline V gene. V lost 4 bases, J lost 3 bases, and 5 bases stayed unmatched. This CDR3 has 17 amino acids. Only in-frame clones appear in the TCRdb table, and some are missing; sequencing was by immunoSEQ multiplex PCR. There are tens of thousands of clones in the sample; 70% to 90% occur only once, and approximately 10% lies in the top ten. The sample was peripheral blood. The genes are TRBV5-1 and TRBJ2-3; TRBD2 aligns across 16 bases. The TCR originated in a human donor in a cohort sampled during active COVID-19. The CDR3 here is CASSTGTSGRETDTQYF. The CDR3 region has the DNA TGCGCCAGCAGCACCGGGACTAGCGGGAGGGAAACAGATACGCAGTATTTT.